This T cell receptor (beta chain) was sequenced during a study of cytomegalovirus exposure and HLA in healthy donors. Study results and caveats: V segments that were indistinguishable, TRBV6-2 and TRBV6-3 among them, were omitted from analysis. The study assumed roughly uniform donor sequencing depth for presence/absence analyses. Reports indicated that the classifier achieved high specificity and sensitivity in diagnosing cytomegalovirus status.

Unrecorded immune exposures were likely, despite nominal health at sampling. This CDR3 has 12 amino acids. Deletions cut 0 bases from V and 15 bases from J, with 12 bases between. Germline values: CDR1 LNHNV, CDR2 YYDKDF (reference sequence). About this clone: The antigen is unknown.

Use of 60 Vbeta and 13 Jbeta primers characterized the PCR. Profiling relied on immunoSEQ multiplex PCR, and the TCRdb table lists in-frame clones only, not all of them. This sample has more than 65,000 clones; 82% occur once, and the top ten carry under 2.5%. The chain couples TRBV15 to TRBJ2-1; D is ambiguous. Sequencing was performed on PBMCs. This TCR was recovered from a man between 18 and 29 years old in good health and CMV-seronegative. CDR3: CATSREGRLPFF. The CDR3 DNA follows: TGTGCCACCAGCAGAGAGGGCAGGCTGCCGTTCTTC. The full variable domain, completed using reference TRBV15 and TRBJ2-1, is DAMVIQNPRYQVTQFGKPVTLSCSQTLNHNVMYWYQQKSSQAPKLLFHYYDKDFNNEADTPDNFQSRRPNTSFCFLDIRSPGLGDTAMYLCATSREGRLPFFGPGTRLTVL.